This TCR beta chain came from a study of CD8 T cells in ankylosing spondylitis. This clonotype was seen many times. Germline CDR1 reads SGHTA; CDR2 reads FQGNSA. The length of the CDR3 is 17 residues. The germline V and J ends were trimmed by 2 bases and 1 base, with 17 bases remaining between them. TCRdb processed the 5' RACE reads anew with MiXCR; each CDR3 protein has one entry. This sample has 200,000 or so distinct CDR3 sequences, with over 10% found just once. Sequenced: blood, either unsorted or a sorted T cell fraction (not recorded which). The TCR sequence derives from a female donor with ankylosing spondylitis or in good health (not recorded which). This chain joins TRBV7-2 and TRBJ1-2; tentative D call: TRBD1 (5 bases). The CDR3 loop is CASSLWSGRNLNYGYTF. CDR3 in DNA: TGTGCCAGCAGCTTATGGTCAGGGAGGAACCTTAACTATGGCTACACCTTC.